This T cell receptor beta chain emerged from a study of Ad26.COV2.S vaccination and SARS-CoV-2 variants. The protocol was immunoSEQ multiplex PCR, while the TCRdb copy is restricted to in-frame clones and leaves out a portion. The sample gives 400,000 to 500,000 clones, about 88% of which show up once; about 2.5% is in the top ten. Treatment denoted: roughly 18 received Ad26.COV2.S at low or high dose, single or two shots; several received placebo; per-sample allocation not given. Collection of samples fell on day 63 after the first vaccine or placebo injection. Per the germline V gene, CDR1 is LNHDA and CDR2 is SQIVND (reference sequence). The CDR3 is 14 residues long. After removal of 10 bases from V and 1 base from J, the junction contained 5 bases not matched to a gene.

The receptor comes from a person aged 18-65 years who received the Ad26.COV2.S COVID-19 vaccine or a placebo. The sequencing used peripheral blood, collected in a trial of Ad26.COV2.S vaccine versus placebo. This sequence joins TRBV19 and TRBJ2-3; 10 bases map to TRBD1. CDR3 nucleotide sequence: TGTGCCACCGGACAGGGGGTACGCACAGATACGCAGTATTTT. This sequence encodes CATGQGVRTDTQYF.